This T cell receptor beta chain originates from a study of blood T cell repertoires in COVID-19. As for the study in general: Samples of COVID-19 (acute and convalescent) were obtained from the United States, Italy and Spain.

Source study methods: The authors estimated nucleated cell counts from reference gene primer amplification. The data were produced by immunoSEQ multiplex PCR, yet TCRdb's version contains in-frame clones alone and is incomplete. The V and J calls and clone size are taken from that table; D and trimming were inferred from the DNA. The sample yields 250,000 to 350,000 clones, just under 90% seen once. The germline V and J ends were trimmed by 2 bases and 1 base, with 18 bases remaining between them. This CDR3 is 19 amino acids long. From germline, CDR1 is PRHDT and CDR2 FYEKMQ (reference sequence). During active infection, Seattle patients enrolled and were then monitored through disease.

This clonotype was obtained from a woman between 45 and 65 years old with COVID-19, enrolled during active disease. The rearrangement uses TRBV13 and TRBJ2-6; tentative D call: TRBD1 (6 bases). The material sequenced was peripheral blood. The DNA for the CDR3 is TGTGCCAGCAGCTTATTACAGGGTAGCTTACCTTCTGGGGCCAACGTCCTGACTTTC. Translation: CASSLLQGSLPSGANVLTF.